The 3 T cell receptor beta chains given below trace back to one sample, sequenced in a study of T-cell memory formation after mild COVID-19. MiXCR was run by TCRdb on the 5' RACE reads, yielding one entry per CDR3 protein. The sample has some 300,000 distinct CDR3 sequences, 20% to 25% seen once. Sequencing used PBMCs or a T cell subset sorted from them (not recorded which). The receptors derive from a man between 18 and 29 years old who had mild COVID-19 (a few samples of this study predate the infection). Cell type and time point are not known.

This chain connects TRBV7-2 to TRBJ2-5, with TRBD2 matching over 9 bases. CDR1 and CDR2 from the germline V gene are SGHTA and FQGNSA. This CDR3 spans 13 amino acids. Trimming at V came to 5 bases and at J to 5 bases, leaving 3 bases not matched to a gene. CDR3 sequence reads: CASSGTSFETQYF. CDR3 DNA: TGTGCCAGCAGCGGGACTAGCTTCGAGACCCAGTACTTC.

This clonotype was detected a few times. This chain links TRBV18 with TRBJ1-1, with D maybe TRBD1 (6 bases). Germline V gives CDR1 KGHSH, CDR2 LQKENI. The CDR3 is 17 amino acids. The V end lost 3 bases, the J end lost 2 bases, and 19 bases lay between the germline ends. CDR3 bases: TGTGCCAGCTCACCGTACGCGGTCCAGGGGCATAACACTGAAGCTTTCTTT. Its translation: CASSPYAVQGHNTEAFF.

The CDR3 loop reads CASSFASNYGYTF. CDR3 nucleotides: TGCGCCAGCAGCTTCGCCTCAAACTATGGCTACACCTTC. This chain connects TRBV5-1 to TRBJ1-2; D unresolved. V was shortened by 2 bases and J by 2 bases, with 7 bases between the two germline ends. From germline, CDR1 is SGHRS and CDR2 YFSETQ. CDR3 length: 13 amino acids.